This record looks at one T cell receptor beta chain sequence and its context. Which antigen it targets is not known. TCRdb records Illumina HiSeq 2000 as the sequencer. 5'RACE template switching, by which a universal primer site and unique molecular identifiers were added, was used to make TCR beta cDNA libraries. cDNA synthesis was primed from the TCR beta constant segment, followed by two successive PCR amplification steps. Turning to the authors' computational methods: MIGEC was used to demultiplex reads and group the reads by UMI, and MiTCR was used to assemble and quantify clonotypes. Only TCR cDNA sequences supported by at least two reads were kept to exclude erroneous sequences. The tcR package was used for downstream repertoire analysis, and clonotypes were matched across fractions by CDR3 nucleotide sequence plus V segment. Antigen specificity was annotated against VDJdb with VDJmatch, allowing one amino acid substitution in CDR3. Reprocessed by TCRdb, the reads give a single entry per CDR3 protein sequence, without DNA. Here the V and J calls rest on TCRdb's processing, not on the authors' analysis. The table for this sample lists 300,000 to 450,000 distinct CDR3 sequences. The ten most abundant clones make up 4% to 6.5% of the sample.

The data originate from a study of T cells expressing NK-cell markers (dated by TCRdb to between 2020 and 2021). Study-wide context: In sorted CD3+CD56+NKG2C+, CD3+CD56+NKG2C- and CD3+CD56-NKG2C+ T-cell subsets from 7 or 8 donors, TCR beta-chain repertoires were profiled. Among the eight sequenced donors, only one was HCMV-seronegative, while the other seven were HCMV-seropositive. All eight donors whose samples were sequenced were randomly selected healthy volunteers, three of them men and five women. Libraries were sequenced as 2 x 150 bp reads on Illumina HiSeq 2000/2500, MiSeq or NextSeq.

To determine HCMV serostatus, a commercial ELISA kit was used to detect HCMV-specific IgG in serum. Peripheral blood mononuclear cells were isolated from blood by Ficoll density gradient centrifugation. Looking up the germline V gene yields CDR1 MDHEN and CDR2 SYDVKM. The CDR3 spans 14 residues, from the cysteine through the phenylalanine. Only the protein is available. What the authors observed across the whole study: Whether the expanded NKG2C-expressing T cell clones were specific for HCMV antigens remained unclear. Those dominant clonotypes were again the most abundant among CD3+CD56-NKG2C+ cells in a few donors, at about 28.3-60.1%. For five or six donors, the dominant CD3+CD56+NKG2C+ clonotypes were among the top 10 CD8+ clonotypes and accounted for roughly 1.0-7.5% of CD8+ T cells.

The rearrangement joined TRBV28 to TRBJ2-4; TCRdb picks TRBD2, but there is no DNA to check that call. Sequences were obtained from blood T cells: a sorted CD56 or NKG2C T cell subset, CD4+ or CD8+ T cells, or bulk PBMC T cells (not recorded which). This sequence was found in a man aged 18-75 years in good health. The CDR3 reads CASRIAGTKNIQYF.